A selection of T cell receptor beta chains follows, all from one sample in a study of control samples from healthy donors and cancer patients. Here immunoSEQ multiplex PCR was the method, and the copy in TCRdb shows in-frame clones only, minus some. The sample shows tens of thousands of clones, roughly 93% of them seen only once. The sequencing sample was made of blood. The receptors were gathered from a woman aged 18-29 years in good health. CDR3s include the opening cysteine and the closing phenylalanine or tryptophan. The D gene is left open where the match is weak. Where a row states a size, it is once, few, many or the class of an expanded clone; other rows omit it.

V,D,size,J,CDR3,DNA
TRBV19,.,.,TRBJ2-6,CASSIQWTGANVLTF,TGTGCCAGTAGTATCCAATGGACTGGGGCCAACGTCCTGACTTTC
TRBV4-1,.,.,TRBJ2-1,CASSQDRPSSYNEQFF,TGCGCCAGCAGCCAAGATAGACCGAGCTCCTACAATGAGCAGTTCTTC
TRBV27,.,once,TRBJ1-3,CASSLAGGGNTIYF,TGTGCCAGCAGTTTAGCGGGGGGCGGAAACACCATATATTTT
TRBV28,.,.,TRBJ1-2,CASSSQTEVYGYTF,TGTGCCAGCAGTTCTCAGACAGAAGTCTATGGCTACACCTTC
TRBV10-3,.,.,TRBJ2-7,CAIGLDLLYEQYF,TGTGCCATCGGACTTGACCTACTCTACGAGCAGTACTTC
TRBV9,.,.,TRBJ2-1,CASSVATGTLFYNEQFF,TGTGCCAGCAGCGTAGCCACCGGGACTCTCTTCTACAATGAGCAGTTCTTC
TRBV7-9,TRBD1,.,TRBJ1-1,CASGHRGGNTEAFF,TGTGCCAGCGGACACAGGGGCGGGAACACTGAAGCTTTCTTT
TRBV6-5,.,.,TRBJ1-5,CASSEYQPQHF,TGTGCCAGCTCGGAGTATCAGCCCCAGCATTTT
TRBV6-6,.,.,TRBJ2-4,CASSPWVGMGQNIQYF,TGTGCCAGCAGTCCGTGGGTGGGCATGGGTCAAAACATTCAGTACTTC
TRBV14,.,.,TRBJ1-3,CASSQVLTFGNTIYF,TGTGCCAGCAGCCAAGTGTTGACCTTTGGAAACACCATATATTTT
TRBV6-2/TRBV6-3,.,.,TRBJ2-1,CASSYSPPSLGIYNEQFF,TGTGCCAGCAGTTACTCTCCACCCTCGCTAGGGATTTACAATGAGCAGTTCTTC
TRBV4-2,.,.,TRBJ2-6,CASSQDFDSGANVLTF,TGTGCCAGCAGCCAAGATTTCGACTCTGGGGCCAACGTCCTGACTTTC
TRBV5-6,.,.,TRBJ1-2,CASSESQGIYGYTF,TGTGCCAGCAGCGAGAGCCAGGGTATCTATGGCTACACCTTC
TRBV27,.,.,TRBJ1-5,CASSLNGQPQHF,TGTGCCAGCAGTTTGAATGGGCAGCCCCAGCATTTT
TRBV20-1,TRBD1,.,TRBJ1-4,CSASQTGFANEKLFF,TGCAGTGCTAGTCAGACAGGGTTTGCTAATGAAAAACTGTTTTTT
TRBV10-3,.,.,TRBJ1-5,CAISEDRIQPQHF,TGTGCCATCAGTGAGGACAGGATTCAGCCCCAGCATTTT
TRBV7-9,.,.,TRBJ2-1,CASSLDILGDQFF,TGTGCCAGCAGCTTAGATATTTTGGGGGACCAGTTCTTC
TRBV10-3,TRBD1,.,TRBJ1-1,CAISGEQGTDTEAFF,TGTGCCATCAGCGGTGAACAGGGGACTGACACTGAAGCTTTCTTT
TRBV7-2,.,once,TRBJ2-7,CASSSGVFPYEQYF,TGTGCCAGCAGCTCAGGGGTCTTCCCCTACGAGCAGTACTTC
TRBV28,.,.,TRBJ2-5,CASSSHLVGGKPQETQYF,TGTGCCAGCAGTTCTCATCTTGTGGGGGGAAAGCCACAAGAGACCCAGTACTTC
TRBV19,TRBD1,.,TRBJ1-2,CASHGQVFDGYTF,TGTGCCAGCCACGGACAGGTTTTTGATGGCTACACCTTC
TRBV6-4,TRBD1,once,TRBJ1-1,CASSDWDSSLYTEAFF,TGTGCCAGCAGTGACTGGGACAGCTCTCTTTACACTGAAGCTTTCTTT
TRBV24-1,.,.,TRBJ1-1,CATSDSRTGGKSTEAFF,TGTGCCACCAGTGATTCCCGAACCGGGGGAAAGAGCACTGAAGCTTTCTTT
TRBV2,TRBD1,.,TRBJ2-7,CASSGQGAYEQYF,TGTGCCAGCTCGGGACAGGGGGCCTACGAGCAGTACTTC
TRBV10-3,.,.,TRBJ1-2,CATKNPNRDPGVANYGYTF,TGTGCCACCAAAAACCCCAACCGGGACCCGGGGGTGGCTAACTATGGCTACACCTTC
TRBV7-9,.,.,TRBJ2-5,CASSLSSTGRETQYF,TGTGCCAGCAGCCTCTCGTCGACCGGGCGGGAGACCCAGTACTTC
TRBV11-2,TRBD1,.,TRBJ1-2,CASSPGRGLGYGYTF,TGTGCCAGCAGCCCAGGGAGGGGGCTAGGCTATGGCTACACCTTC
TRBV5-6,TRBD2,.,TRBJ2-1,CASSHLAGGRSYNEQFF,TGTGCCAGCAGCCACCTCGCGGGGGGGAGATCCTACAATGAGCAGTTCTTC
TRBV6-1,TRBD2,once,TRBJ2-5,CASSDLAGGRETQYF,TGTGCCAGCAGTGATCTTGCGGGGGGTAGAGAGACCCAGTACTTC
TRBV5-4,.,.,TRBJ1-1,CASSWEASNTEAFF,TGTGCCAGCAGCTGGGAAGCGTCGAACACTGAAGCTTTCTTT
TRBV5-1,.,.,TRBJ1-6,CASRGEISYNSPLHF,TGCGCCAGCAGAGGGGAGATCTCCTATAATTCACCCCTCCACTTT
TRBV7-9,.,.,TRBJ1-1,CASSFLSPGARAEAFF,TGTGCCAGCAGCTTTCTCTCCCCGGGGGCAAGAGCTGAAGCTTTCTTT
TRBV7-9,TRBD1,.,TRBJ2-7,CASSSPGQGSEQYF,TGTGCCAGCAGCTCACCGGGACAGGGGTCCGAGCAGTACTTC
TRBV5-4,.,once,TRBJ1-4,CASSPTQGTREKLFF,TGTGCCAGCAGCCCTACACAGGGAACTCGTGAAAAACTGTTTTTT
TRBV6-2/TRBV6-3,.,.,TRBJ1-5,CASSRGGLQPQHF,TGTGCCAGCAGCCGCGGGGGGCTTCAGCCCCAGCATTTT
TRBV14,.,.,TRBJ2-7,CASSRHPGTPEYF,TGTGCCAGCAGCCGCCACCCCGGGACCCCAGAGTACTTC
TRBV9,.,.,TRBJ2-1,CASSVAGGPSNEQFF,TGTGCCAGCAGCGTCGCCGGGGGACCTAGCAATGAGCAGTTCTTC
TRBV18,.,.,TRBJ2-7,CASSGGSSYEQYF,TGTGCCAGCTCAGGTGGGAGCTCCTACGAGCAGTACTTC
TRBV27,.,.,TRBJ1-1,CASSLKGYTEAFF,TGTGCCAGCAGTTTAAAGGGTTACACTGAAGCTTTCTTT
TRBV7-2,.,.,TRBJ2-5,CASTEVATQYF,TGTGCCAGCACCGAAGTCGCGACCCAGTACTTC
TRBV11-2,.,.,TRBJ1-1,CASSLDRKRDEAFF,TGTGCCAGCAGCTTAGATCGAAAAAGGGATGAAGCTTTCTTT